The T cell receptor (beta chain) described here comes from a study of OX40 agonist ivuxolimab in advanced cancers. About the research overall: One patient with hepatocellular carcinoma and two with cutaneous melanoma, three in all, had partial responses. Study findings and constraints: The work left the antigen specificity of expanded peripheral T cells undetermined.

Profiling relied on immunoSEQ multiplex PCR, and the TCRdb table lists in-frame clones only, not all of them. The data hold 80,000 to 100,000 clones, with roughly nine tenths observed a single time. About this clone: Its specificity is unknown.

Germline CDR1 is SGHRS and CDR2 is YFSETQ. V lost 0 bases and J lost 3, with 7 bases in between. This CDR3 is 13 amino acids long. This TCR was recovered from an adult with an advanced solid tumor such as melanoma, head and neck, liver or kidney cancer. The starting material was CD4+ or CD8+ T cells sorted from blood, obtained in a trial of the OX40 agonist ivuxolimab. The genes are TRBV5-1 and TRBJ2-7; D ambiguous. The CDR3 region has the DNA TGCGCCAGCAGCTTGGGAAAGAACTACGAGCAGTACTTC. It is translated as CASSLGKNYEQYF. Drawing the rest from reference TRBV5-1 and TRBJ2-7, the complete variable domain is KAGVTQTPRYLIKTRGQQVTLSCSPISGHRSVSWYQQTPGQGLQFLFEYFSETQRNKGNFPGRFSGRQFSNSRSEMNVSTLELGDSALYLCASSLGKNYEQYFGPGTRLTVT.